What follows is one TCR beta chain and its context. The antigen remains unidentified. CDR3 length: 18 amino acids. Germline assignment: CDR1 SEHNR and CDR2 FQNEAQ (reference sequence). After removal of 3 bases from V and 7 bases from J, the junction contained 9 bases not matched to a gene. The data derive from a study of cytomegalovirus exposure and HLA in healthy donors. The PCR contained 60 Vbeta and 13 Jbeta primers. The table came from immunoSEQ multiplex PCR; TCRdb's copy has only in-frame clones and leaves some out. The sample has 170,000 or so clones, 80% to 85% seen once. Study outcomes and limitations: Earlier findings revealed that most TCR beta V segments proved productive either about 87% or about 30% of the time.

Specimen: PBMCs. The clonotype was recovered from a boy younger than 10 in good health and CMV-seronegative. The V call is TRBV7-9, the J call TRBJ2-4; 16 positions agree with TRBD2. The CDR3 region is CASSLSGLAGGPRNIQYF. CDR3 nucleotide sequence: TGTGCCAGCAGCTTGTCGGGACTAGCGGGGGGGCCGCGGAACATTCAGTACTTC.